Presented here are 28 T cell receptor beta chains from one specimen sequenced in a study of OX40 agonist ivuxolimab in advanced cancers. The assay was immunoSEQ multiplex PCR, and TCRdb's table has in-frame clones only and misses some. Of 65,000 to 70,000 clones listed, roughly 92% were seen once; the top ten hold just under 0.3%. The sample here was CD4+ or CD8+ T cells sorted from blood, taken in a trial of the OX40 agonist ivuxolimab. All receptors derive from an adult with an advanced solid tumor such as melanoma, head and neck, liver or kidney cancer.

This clone was recorded once. The CDR3 region has the DNA TGTGCCAGCAGTTCCTCGGGACAGGGCGTTCAGCCCCAGCATTTT. Protein sequence: CASSSSGQGVQPQHF. The chain couples TRBV7-9 to TRBJ1-5, with 9 bases identical to TRBD1. CDR1 and CDR2 from the germline V gene are SEHNR and FQNEAQ (reference sequence). The V gene end was trimmed by 6 bases and the J gene end by 6 bases; junction bases not matched to a gene: 9. The CDR3 has 15 amino acids.

The chain employs TRBV4-2 and TRBJ2-4; D remains unclear. Trimming cost V 0 bases and J 5 bases, with 11 bases left between them. The germline V gene encodes CDR1 LGHNA and CDR2 YNFKEQ. CDR3 length: 15 amino acids. The CDR3 sequence: CASSQDPGGENIQYF. CDR3 in DNA: TGTGCCAGCAGCCAAGATCCGGGTGGCGAAAACATTCAGTACTTC.

The chain recombines TRBV5-1 with TRBJ2-3; D not certain. The germline V gene encodes CDR1 SGHRS and CDR2 YFSETQ. CDR3 length: 14 amino acids. With 4 bases removed from V and 0 bases from J, the gap between germline ends came to 9 bases. This CDR3 is CASSGRASTDTQYF. The CDR3 DNA reads as TGCGCCAGCAGCGGACGTGCTAGCACAGATACGCAGTATTTT.

This clone was observed a single time. This chain uses TRBV11-2 with TRBJ2-5; 8 bases are shared with TRBD2. Per germline, CDR1 SGHAT and CDR2 FQNNGV. The CDR3 has 16 residues. V lost 5 bases to trimming and J lost 6 bases; unmatched junction nucleotides: 14. The CDR3 is CASSGRIAGLGKTQYF. The CDR3 DNA sequence: TGTGCCAGCAGCGGACGTATAGCGGGGCTCGGCAAGACCCAGTACTTC.

The chain carries TRBV2 and TRBJ1-3; TRBD1 might be the D (6 bases). This CDR3 region has 16 residues. Looked up from germline, CDR1 is SNHLY and CDR2 is FYNNEI. V was pared by 9 bases and J by 1 base, with 19 bases between. The CDR3 DNA sequence: TGTGCCAGTCGCAAGGACAGACTTGGTTCTGGAAACACCATATATTTT. It translates to CASRKDRLGSGNTIYF.

This chain uses TRBV19 with TRBJ1-2; possible D gene TRBD1, 5 bases. The germline V gene encodes CDR1 LNHDA and CDR2 SQIVND (reference sequence). Trimming took off 1 base at V and 2 bases at J, with 14 bases between the two ends. The CDR3 is 16 residues long. The CDR3, as DNA: TGTGCCAGTAGTATAGCTCCGGGACGGATCAACTATGGCTACACCTTC. The encoded protein is CASSIAPGRINYGYTF. Complete variable domain (other parts from reference TRBV19 and TRBJ1-2): DGGITQSPKYLFRKEGQNVTLSCEQNLNHDAMYWYRQDPGQGLRLIYYSQIVNDFQKGDIAEGYSVSREKKESFPLTVTSAQKNPTAFYLCASSIAPGRINYGYTFGSGTRLTVV.

Remarks on this clone: The junction and the germline gene differ at one end; a read error may be behind it. The J gene is TRBJ2-7, the V gene TRBV7-7; D may correspond to TRBD1 or TRBD2 (5 bases each). This CDR3 has 14 residues. The germline gives CDR1 SSHAT, CDR2 FNYEAQ (reference sequence). DNA for the CDR3: TGTGCTAGCAGCGTATCCGGGACCTCAGCCGAGCAGTACTTC. The encoded protein is CASSVSGTSAEQYF.

This chain uses TRBV28 with TRBJ2-2; 13 bases map to TRBD2. Germline loops: CDR1 MDHEN, CDR2 SYDVKM. The CDR3 runs 19 residues. V lost 4 bases to trimming and J lost 0 bases; unmatched junction nucleotides: 8. CDR3 loop: CASSYLGLAGNPNTGELFF. As DNA, the CDR3 is TGTGCCAGCAGTTACCTGGGACTAGCGGGAAATCCGAACACCGGGGAGCTGTTTTTT.

This clone has more than one count but fewer than ten. The rearrangement links TRBV21-1 to TRBJ2-7; the table's D call TRBD1 went unverified against the DNA. TRBV21-1 corresponds to a pseudogene. The CDR3 has 15 residues. CDR3 in DNA: TGTGCCAGCAGCAGGGAAAACAGGACCTCCTACGAGCAGTACTTC. This codes for CASSRENRTSYEQYF.

The chain uses TRBV19 and TRBJ1-5; 7 bases map to TRBD1. Losses at the gene ends were 4 bases for V and 7 bases for J; bases not matched to a gene: 10. CDR1 and CDR2 from the germline V gene are LNHDA and SQIVND (reference sequence). This CDR3 comprises 15 residues. The CDR3 protein is CASSKDRESRQPQHF. The DNA of the CDR3 is TGTGCCAGTAGTAAAGACAGGGAATCTCGGCAGCCCCAGCATTTT.

The chain joins TRBV5-4 to TRBJ2-1; possible D gene TRBD2, 6 bases. Trimming removed 5 bases from V and 4 bases from J, with 16 bases in between. The CDR3 extends over 15 amino acids. Germline V CDR1 and CDR2: SGHNT, YYREEE (reference sequence). In nucleotides, the CDR3 is TGTGCCAGCAGTTACCCGGGACTGGCTTACAATGAGCAGTTCTTC. Its translation is CASSYPGLAYNEQFF.

The chain employs TRBV5-6 and TRBJ1-1, with D possibly being TRBD1 (5 bases). The CDR3 loop spans 14 amino acids. The ends were cut back, 0 bases at V and 1 base at J, with 7 bases in the middle. Looked up from germline, CDR1 is SGHDT and CDR2 is YYEEEE. Written as DNA, the CDR3 is TGTGCCAGCAGCTTGGGACAGCAGAACACTGAAGCTTTCTTT. Its translation is CASSLGQQNTEAFF.

This sequence joins TRBV19 and TRBJ2-5, with 11 bases aligning to TRBD2. The V segment lost 6 bases and the J segment 5 bases; nucleotides outside the gene matches: 11. Germline CDR1 is LNHDA and CDR2 is SQIVND (reference sequence). The CDR3 is made up of 16 amino acids. The chain's CDR3 is CASSPVVAGGRETQYF. As DNA, the CDR3 is TGTGCCAGTAGCCCCGTGGTAGCGGGAGGGAGGGAGACCCAGTACTTC.

The chain has TRBV7-9 and TRBJ1-2; 8 nucleotides line up with TRBD1. The CDR3 has 15 amino acids. Germline V CDR1 and CDR2: SEHNR, FQNEAQ (reference sequence). V lost 2 bases, J lost 2 bases, and 4 bases stayed unmatched. CDR3 amino acids: CASSLNDRGNYGYTF. In DNA, the CDR3 is TGTGCCAGCAGCTTAAACGACAGGGGAAACTATGGCTACACCTTC.

The chain recombines TRBV10-1 with TRBJ2-1, with D unclear. Trimming took 3 bases from V and 9 from J, leaving 21 bases between them. Germline CDR1 WNHNN, CDR2 SYGVQD (reference sequence). The CDR3 is 16 residues long. This chain's CDR3 is CASSESQGRPWGEQFF. In nucleotides, the CDR3 is TGCGCCAGCAGTGAAAGCCAAGGACGCCCGTGGGGTGAGCAGTTCTTC.

The chain employs TRBV2 and TRBJ2-2; 13 nucleotides agree with TRBD2. The CDR3 has 16 residues. The trim removed 9 bases at V and 4 bases at J, leaving 8 bases unmatched. Germline V gene lookup returns CDR1 SNHLY and CDR2 FYNNEI. The DNA for the CDR3 is TGTGCCAGTTCTGGACTAGCGGGAGTATCCACCGGGGAGCTGTTTTTT. This encodes CASSGLAGVSTGELFF.

This clone was seen a handful of times. The chain couples TRBV5-1 to TRBJ2-5, with 8 bases matching TRBD1. CDR3 length equals 14 residues. The V gene end was trimmed by 7 bases and the J gene end by 1 base; junction bases not matched to a gene: 6. In germline, CDR1 is SGHRS, CDR2 YFSETQ. As DNA, the CDR3 is TGCGCCAGCTTTAAAACAGGGGGCCAAGAGACCCAGTACTTC. It codes for CASFKTGGQETQYF.

The CDR3 reads CASSSREATEAFF. In DNA form, the CDR3 reads TGTGCCAGCAGCTCGAGGGAGGCCACTGAAGCTTTCTTT. This sequence joins TRBV7-8 and TRBJ1-1, with D uncertain. Trimming took 4 bases from V and 4 from J, leaving 10 bases between them. Looked up from germline, CDR1 is SGHVS and CDR2 is FQNEAQ. The CDR3 sequence is 13 residues long.

CDR3 amino acids: CSVRAGSGNTIYF. CDR3 coding DNA: TGCAGCGTTCGGGCAGGGTCTGGAAACACCATATATTTT. The rearrangement uses TRBV29-1 and TRBJ1-3; perhaps TRBD1 as D (5 bases). The CDR3 length is 13 residues. Looked up from germline, CDR1 is SQVTM and CDR2 is ANQGSEA. Trimming took off 5 bases at V and 1 base at J, with 9 bases between the two ends. The variable domain in full, completed from reference TRBV29-1 and TRBJ1-3, reads SAVISQKPSRDICQRGTSLTIQCQVDSQVTMMFWYRQQPGQSLTLIATANQGSEATYESGFVIDKFPISRPNLTFSTLTVSNMSPEDSSIYLCSVRAGSGNTIYFGEGSWLTVV.

J is TRBJ2-1 and V is TRBV6-4; a weak D match, TRBD1 (5 bases). V was clipped by 2 bases and J by 6 bases, with 11 bases between them. Germline CDR1 reads MRHNA; CDR2 reads SNTAGT. The CDR3 runs 14 residues. In nucleotides, the CDR3 is TGTGCCAGCAGTGACGGGGCCGTACCCAATGAGCAGTTCTTC. Protein sequence: CASSDGAVPNEQFF.

The chain uses TRBV27 and TRBJ1-1; D is perhaps TRBD1 (5 bases). Germline assignment: CDR1 MNHEY and CDR2 SMNVEV (reference sequence). The CDR3 length is 15 residues. Trimming stripped 1 base from V and 4 bases from J, with 13 bases between. CDR3: CASSLLGLGVTEAFF. In nucleotides, the CDR3 is TGTGCCAGCAGTTTATTGGGGCTGGGGGTCACTGAAGCTTTCTTT.

The V call is TRBV4-1, the J call TRBJ2-1; 7 nucleotides align to TRBD2. The V segment lost 4 bases and the J segment 8 bases; nucleotides outside the gene matches: 20. Germline CDR1 and CDR2: MGHRA and YSYEKL. CDR3 size: 18 residues. CDR3 in DNA: TGCGCCAGCAGCCTGCGTGGGAGCGGGAATACAGTGGCGGATGAGCAGTTCTTC. Translation: CASSLRGSGNTVADEQFF.

The rearrangement uses TRBV7-3 and TRBJ2-5, with D possibly TRBD2 on 6 matching bases. Trimming shortened V by 6 bases and J by 5 bases, and 22 bases separated the two germline ends. Germline V gene data show CDR1 as SGHTA and CDR2 as FQGTGA. The CDR3 spans 16 residues. This CDR3 reads CASSQIGGEGSETQYF. The CDR3 bases are TGTGCCAGCAGTCAGATCGGGGGAGAGGGGAGTGAGACCCAGTACTTC.

V is TRBV30 and J is TRBJ1-2; tentatively, D is TRBD1 (6 bases). CDR1 is GTSNPN and CDR2 is SVGIG in the germline V gene (reference sequence). The CDR3 has 12 residues. The ends were cut back, 2 bases at V and 4 bases at J, with 8 bases in the middle. CDR3 region: CAWSTGIYGYTF. For the CDR3, the DNA is TGTGCCTGGAGTACAGGGATCTATGGCTACACCTTC.

The chain's CDR3 is CASTRGPYTGELFF. The CDR3 region has the DNA TGTGCCTCCACCAGGGGGCCATACACCGGGGAGCTGTTTTTT. The genes are TRBV6-5 and TRBJ2-2; 8 bases map to TRBD1. Germline V lookup: CDR1 MNHEY, CDR2 SVGAGI. The length of the CDR3 is 14 residues. The ends lost 11 bases at V and 3 bases at J; junction bases unmatched: 8.

V is TRBV19 and J is TRBJ2-7, with 8 bases matching TRBD1. With V trimmed by 6 bases and J by 2 bases, 6 bases remained unmatched. In germline, CDR1 is LNHDA, CDR2 SQIVND (reference sequence). The CDR3 has 14 residues. DNA for the CDR3: TGTGCCAGTAGCAGGACAGGGATTACCTACGAGCAGTACTTC. It codes for CASSRTGITYEQYF.

This chain links TRBV10-2 with TRBJ2-1; 13 bases line up with TRBD2. This CDR3 is built from 18 residues. CDR1 and CDR2 from the germline V gene are WSHSY and SAAADI. The V and J ends lost 3 bases and 3 bases, in that order; junction bases with no gene match: 8. DNA for the CDR3: TGCGCCAGCAGTGATGGACTAGCGGGGGTTCGGGTCTACAATGAGCAGTTCTTC. It codes for CASSDGLAGVRVYNEQFF.

The chain carries TRBV18 and TRBJ2-5; D is tentatively TRBD1 or TRBD2 (5 bases each). Germline values: CDR1 KGHSH, CDR2 LQKENI. V was pared by 4 bases and J by 4 bases, with 19 bases between. The CDR3 extends over 16 amino acids. CDR3 sequence reads: CASSRSGARVGETQYF. The DNA of the CDR3 is TGTGCCAGCTCACGATCCGGGGCCAGGGTAGGAGAGACCCAGTACTTC. The full variable domain, rest sourced from reference TRBV18 and TRBJ2-5, is NAGVMQNPRHLVRRRGQEARLRCSPMKGHSHVYWYRQLPEEGLKFMVYLQKENIIDESGMPKERFSAEFPKEGPSILRIQQVVRGDSAAYFCASSRSGARVGETQYFGPGTRLLVL.